This T cell receptor (beta chain) was documented in a study of early stage breast cancer tumors. The protocol was immunoSEQ multiplex PCR, while the TCRdb copy is restricted to in-frame clones and leaves out a portion. The sample lists under 75,000 clones; around 80% were seen once. Trimming removed 0 bases from V and 7 bases from J; junction bases left unmatched: 3. The CDR3 sequence is 16 residues long. Germline V gene lookup returns CDR1 SGHVS and CDR2 FNYEAQ. Sequencing was performed on blood. The gene calls are TRBV7-6 and TRBJ2-2, with 12 bases that match TRBD2. This TCR was sampled from a person in their thirties with breast cancer. CDR3 DNA sequence: TGTGCCAGCAGCTTAGCGACTAGCGGGAGTGGCGGGGAGCTGTTTTTT. As protein: CASSLATSGSGGELFF.